Below are 2 T cell receptor beta chains sequenced from a single sample in a study of blood T cell repertoires in COVID-19. TCRdb keeps only in-frame clones here, not all; method: immunoSEQ multiplex PCR. The repertoire has about 120,000 clones, around nine tenths of them found once; the top ten carry approximately 2%. Sample: peripheral blood. These receptors were obtained from a woman between 45 and 65 years old with acute or convalescent COVID-19.

The chain recombines TRBV7-8 with TRBJ2-1; 7 bases align to TRBD2. Germline V gene sequence: CDR1 SGHVS, CDR2 FQNEAQ. The CDR3 loop spans 15 amino acids. V gave up 0 bases and J gave up 5 bases; unmatched junction bases: 4. The CDR3: CASSLASLADNEQFF. CDR3 coding DNA: TGTGCCAGCAGCTTAGCTTCGCTAGCGGACAATGAGCAGTTCTTC.

The chain links TRBV2 to TRBJ2-5, with D possibly TRBD1 on 6 matching bases. V lost 8 bases and J 9 bases, leaving 10 bases between the germline ends. Germline V gene data show CDR1 as SNHLY and CDR2 as FYNNEI. The CDR3 runs 10 residues. DNA of the CDR3: TGTGCCAGCCTCGAGGGGGCCCAGTACTTC. Translation gives CASLEGAQYF. Full variable domain (remainder filled in from reference TRBV2 and TRBJ2-5): EPEVTQTPSHQVTQMGQEVILRCVPISNHLYFYWYRQILGQKVEFLVSFYNNEISEKSEIFDDQFSVERPDGSNFTLKIRSTKLEDSAMYFCASLEGAQYFGPGTRLLVL.